This T cell receptor (beta chain) is from a study of identical twins. Trimming removed 3 bases at V and 9 bases at J, with 12 bases between. The CDR3 extends over 14 amino acids. TCRdb redid the calling of the 5' RACE reads with MiXCR, one entry per CDR3 protein. This sample has over 600,000 distinct CDR3 sequences, with 21% found just once. This clonotype was counted ten times or more. These data are also associated with another study on T cells expressing NK-cell markers.

The specimen was PBMCs. This TCR came from a woman between 18 and 29 years old in good health. This chain connects TRBV12-3 or TRBV12-4 to TRBJ1-6, with D perhaps matching TRBD1 (5 bases). The CDR3 region is CASSLGRVGSPLHF. DNA for the CDR3: TGTGCCAGCAGTTTGGGCAGGGTCGGTTCACCCCTCCACTTT.